The sequence of this TCR beta chain was determined in a study of PD-L1 blockade in urothelial cancer. Study-wide results and caveats: Blood clones associated with the tumor expanded more at 3 weeks in durable-benefit patients.

This clone was counted once. No antigen is known for it. Clones were sequenced by immunoSEQ multiplex PCR, and TCRdb holds only the in-frame ones, with some missing. Of some 120,000 clones listed, under 95% are singletons. Time point here: peripheral blood 6 weeks after treatment start. The CDR3 has 13 residues. Germline CDR1 reads MDHEN; CDR2 reads SYDVKM. V shed 5 bases and J shed 3 bases, with 8 bases lying between them. This sequence joins TRBV28 and TRBJ1-5; tentative D call: TRBD1 (5 bases). Sample: PBMCs, taken around atezolizumab (anti-PD-L1) treatment. This TCR was recovered from a man aged 60 to 69 with urothelial cancer. The CDR3 loop reads CASSRQYNQPQHF. In DNA, the CDR3 is TGTGCCAGCAGTCGACAGTACAATCAGCCCCAGCATTTT.